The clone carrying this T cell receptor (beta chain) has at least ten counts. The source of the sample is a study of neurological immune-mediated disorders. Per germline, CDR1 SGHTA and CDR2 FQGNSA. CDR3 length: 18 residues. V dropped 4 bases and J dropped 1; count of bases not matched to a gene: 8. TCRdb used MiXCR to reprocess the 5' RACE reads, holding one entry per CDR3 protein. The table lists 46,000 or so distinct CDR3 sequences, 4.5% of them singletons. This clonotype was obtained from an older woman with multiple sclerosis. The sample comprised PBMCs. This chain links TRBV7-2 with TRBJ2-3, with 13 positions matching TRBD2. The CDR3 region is CASSWTSGSRWGTDTQYF. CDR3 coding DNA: TGTGCCAGCAGCTGGACTAGCGGGAGTAGGTGGGGCACAGATACGCAGTATTTT.